The sequence of this TCR beta chain was determined in a study of tumor-infiltrating lymphocytes in primary liver carcinoma. A word on this clonotype: At one end, the junction sequence differs from germline, possibly due to a read error.

Blood RNA was derived from unsorted whole blood, and germline DNA was extracted too. The CDR3 spans 17 residues. Germline V gives CDR1 MNHEY, CDR2 SVGAGI. A primer in the constant region served to generate TCR beta cDNA from 450 to 650 ng of total RNA. Three rounds of nested multiplex PCR with slightly modified ARM-PCR produced TCR beta libraries. For roughly 10 cycles apiece, the opening two PCR rounds ran with TRBV1-TRBV30 forward primers and a C-beta reverse primer. TCRdb independently ran MiXCR on the multiplex PCR reads; one entry per CDR3 protein. This sample has 150,000 to 200,000 distinct CDR3 sequences, with almost 65% found just once.

This chain links TRBV6-5 with TRBJ2-2; TRBD2 aligns across 7 bases. Sequencing used peripheral blood. The source is an older woman with primary liver carcinoma and hepatitis B virus infection. The DNA for the CDR3 is TGTGCCAGCAGTCACCCTGGACTAGTGGGGGTAACCGGGGAGCTATTTTTT. Translating gives CASSHPGLVGVTGELFF.